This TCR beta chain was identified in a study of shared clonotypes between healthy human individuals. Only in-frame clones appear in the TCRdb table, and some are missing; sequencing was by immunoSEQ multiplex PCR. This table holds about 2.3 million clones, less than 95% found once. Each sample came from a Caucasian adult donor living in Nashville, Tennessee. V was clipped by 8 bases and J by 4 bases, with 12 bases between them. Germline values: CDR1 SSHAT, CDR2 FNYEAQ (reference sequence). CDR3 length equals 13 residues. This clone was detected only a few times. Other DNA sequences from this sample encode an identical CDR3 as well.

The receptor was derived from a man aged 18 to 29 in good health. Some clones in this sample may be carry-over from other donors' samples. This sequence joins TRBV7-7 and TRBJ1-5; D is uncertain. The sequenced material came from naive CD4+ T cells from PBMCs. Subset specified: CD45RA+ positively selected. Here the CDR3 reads CASSSGPNQPQHF. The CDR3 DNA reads TGTGCCAGCTCCTCGGGTCCTAATCAGCCCCAGCATTTT.